One sample yielded the 10 T cell receptor beta chains listed below, sequenced in a study of OX40 agonist ivuxolimab in advanced cancers. Sequencing used immunoSEQ multiplex PCR; TCRdb keeps in-frame clones, though not all of them. The table includes around 26,000 clones, 85% to 90% detected once. Material: CD4+ or CD8+ T cells sorted from blood, obtained in a trial of the OX40 agonist ivuxolimab. The receptors shown here come from an adult with an advanced solid tumor such as melanoma, head and neck, liver or kidney cancer.

This chain uses TRBV28 with TRBJ1-3; TRBD1 might be the D (5 bases). The germline V gene encodes CDR1 MDHEN and CDR2 SYDVKM. CDR3 length: 15 residues. Trimming left V 4 bases short and J 0 bases short, with 10 bases between. The CDR3: CASSSDSFSGNTIYF. As DNA, the CDR3 is TGTGCCAGCAGTTCAGACAGCTTCTCTGGAAACACCATATATTTT.

The genes are TRBV11-2 and TRBJ1-1, with D uncertain. Between the trimmed V and J ends, which lost 5 bases and 7 bases, there was a span of 17 bases. The CDR3 consists of 14 residues. Germline V gene lookup returns CDR1 SGHAT and CDR2 FQNNGV. The CDR3 DNA sequence: TGTGCCAGCAGCCCACCTTATATGAGAGGTGAAGCTTTCTTT. Protein: CASSPPYMRGEAFF.

The rearrangement joins TRBV11-2 to TRBJ2-1; 7 bases agree with TRBD2. The CDR3 length is 15 residues. Trimming at V came to 2 bases and at J to 2 bases, leaving 3 bases not matched to a gene. CDR1 and CDR2 (germline): SGHAT, FQNNGV. As DNA, the CDR3 is TGTGCCAGCAGCTTAATGGGGACTACCTACAATGAGCAGTTCTTC. Amino acid sequence: CASSLMGTTYNEQFF. Based on the CDR3 plus reference TRBV11-2 and TRBJ2-1, the full variable domain is EAGVAQSPRYKIIEKRQSVAFWCNPISGHATLYWYQQILGQGPKLLIQFQNNGVVDDSQLPKDRFSAERLKGVDSTLKIQPAKLEDSAVYLCASSLMGTTYNEQFFGPGTRLTVL.

This chain's CDR3 is CASSSAGGTYEQYF. DNA of the CDR3: TGCGCCAGCAGTAGCGCAGGGGGCACCTACGAGCAGTACTTC. This chain connects TRBV4-3 to TRBJ2-7, with 8 nucleotides matching TRBD1. V shed 6 bases, J shed 2 bases, and the junction held 6 bases outside the gene matches. The germline V gene encodes CDR1 LGHNA and CDR2 YSLEER. The CDR3 spans 14 residues.

The chain recombines TRBV28 with TRBJ2-6; maybe TRBD1 (6 bases). Trimming took 8 bases from V and 0 from J, leaving 14 bases between them. The CDR3 runs 16 residues. Looked up from germline, CDR1 is MDHEN and CDR2 is SYDVKM. The CDR3 DNA reads TGTGCCAGCGGACAGCCCAGAATCTCTGGGGCCAACGTCCTGACTTTC. Residues: CASGQPRISGANVLTF.

At least ten counts were recorded for this clone. The chain combines TRBV11-2 with TRBJ2-7, with TRBD2 as a possible D gene (5 bases). Germline V gene lookup returns CDR1 SGHAT and CDR2 FQNNGV. Trimming stripped 3 bases from V and 5 bases from J, with 11 bases between. The CDR3 has 13 residues. The CDR3 DNA is TGTGCCAGCAGCTTGGTCAGAGGGAACGAGCAGTACTTC. Translated: CASSLVRGNEQYF.

In its sample, this clone was seen once. This chain uses TRBV7-3 with TRBJ1-1; TRBD1 aligns across 7 bases. Trimming removed 3 bases from V and 3 bases from J; junction bases left unmatched: 7. The CDR3 has 15 residues. Germline assignment: CDR1 SGHTA and CDR2 FQGTGA. The chain's CDR3 is CASSLRTGAHTEAFF. CDR3 sequence (DNA): TGTGCCAGCAGCTTGCGGACAGGAGCCCACACTGAAGCTTTCTTT.

This clone occurred once. J is TRBJ1-6 and V is TRBV5-1; 8 bases are shared with TRBD1. J was trimmed by 11 bases and V by 1 base; bases with no gene match: 8. The CDR3 has 15 residues. CDR1 and CDR2 from the germline V gene are SGHRS and YFSETQ. The chain's CDR3 is CASSLNDRGGTPLHF. As DNA, the CDR3 is TGCGCCAGCAGCTTGAACGACAGGGGCGGGACACCCCTCCACTTT.

The V gene is TRBV7-3, the J gene TRBJ2-1; D is ambiguous. V lost 4 bases and J 9 bases, leaving 10 bases between the germline ends. CDR1 and CDR2 from the germline V gene are SGHTA and FQGTGA. The CDR3 is 12 amino acids. Here the CDR3 DNA reads TGTGCCAGCAGCTCCGGTGCCTCTGAGCAGTTCTTC. It yields the protein CASSSGASEQFF.

This chain joins TRBV4-3 and TRBJ1-2; D may be TRBD1 (5 bases). The CDR3 covers 16 residues. Trimming took 3 bases from V and 4 from J, leaving 18 bases between them. Germline V CDR1 and CDR2: LGHNA, YSLEER. The CDR3 spells CASSHVLGETLYGYTF. For the CDR3, the DNA is TGCGCCAGCAGCCATGTCCTGGGGGAGACCCTCTATGGCTACACCTTC.